The rows below give T cell receptor beta chains drawn from one sample of a study of cytomegalovirus exposure and HLA in healthy donors. Only in-frame clones appear in the TCRdb table, and some are missing; sequencing was by immunoSEQ multiplex PCR. Found here are roughly 73,000 clones; the top ten clones hold 7.5%. Sequenced: PBMCs. These receptors were taken from a female donor in good health and CMV-seropositive. The CDR3 runs from the conserved cysteine through the conserved F or W. Each record gives: J gene, V gene, CDR3 protein.

J: TRBJ2-1
V: TRBV4-3
CDR3: CASSQDSVGSSYNEQFF

J: TRBJ2-5
V: TRBV15
CDR3: CATSRVITEQETQYF

J: TRBJ2-5
V: TRBV2
CDR3: CASSGMSGGAGETQYF

J: TRBJ2-1
V: TRBV7-2
CDR3: CASRTGPLYNEQFF

J: TRBJ2-1
V: TRBV27
CDR3: CASGPPSGGSEQFF

J: TRBJ2-7
V: TRBV7-6
CDR3: CASSPSGGLGEQYF

J: TRBJ2-5
V: TRBV9
CDR3: CASSDSGSETQYF

J: TRBJ1-1
V: TRBV29-1
CDR3: CSAIDWNTEAFF

J: TRBJ2-5
V: TRBV7-8
CDR3: CASSLSWEAETQYF

J: TRBJ1-1
V: TRBV13
CDR3: CASSSERAEAFF

J: TRBJ2-1
V: TRBV18
CDR3: CASSPSPGGSYNEQFF

J: TRBJ1-1
V: TRBV6-1
CDR3: CASSVDRVIMNTEAFF

J: TRBJ2-7
V: TRBV12-5
CDR3: CASGLGTGTYEQYF

J: TRBJ1-4
V: TRBV29-1
CDR3: CSVTQGLNEKLFF

J: TRBJ2-5
V: TRBV5-4
CDR3: CASSLDSGQGARVTQYF

J: TRBJ2-3
V: TRBV10-3
CDR3: CAISDTSGSLVTDTQYF

J: TRBJ2-1
V: TRBV4-2
CDR3: CASSPPGGSGPNEQFF

J: TRBJ1-4
V: TRBV29-1
CDR3: CSVGQGREKLFF

J: TRBJ2-1
V: TRBV5-1
CDR3: CASSLAGGPINEQFF

J: TRBJ2-5
V: TRBV18
CDR3: CASSQTAGETQYF

J: TRBJ2-2
V: TRBV18
CDR3: CASSTSGATGELFF

J: TRBJ2-5
V: TRBV11-2
CDR3: CASSLELVETQYF

J: TRBJ1-4
V: TRBV6-5
CDR3: CASSDRPGGDEKLFF

J: TRBJ2-5
V: TRBV18
CDR3: CASSPTRAVETQYF

J: TRBJ2-5
V: TRBV1
CDR3: CTSSQDRRGHCRETQYF

J: TRBJ1-1
V: TRBV5-1
CDR3: CASSSGQGDTEAFF

J: TRBJ2-7
V: TRBV5-8
CDR3: CASSLGLHATYEQYF

J: TRBJ2-3
V: TRBV9
CDR3: CASSVNKGSGSLRDTQYF

J: TRBJ2-7
V: TRBV5-4
CDR3: CASSPGLAIHEQYF

J: TRBJ2-6
V: TRBV30
CDR3: CAWSGQGTGANVLTF

J: TRBJ2-1
V: TRBV15
CDR3: CATSSRTGTSGSRNNEQFF

J: TRBJ2-7
V: TRBV29-1
CDR3: CSVAAGRYEQYF

J: TRBJ2-4
V: TRBV28
CDR3: CASSTRLAGGQDIQYF

J: TRBJ2-2
V: TRBV6-5
CDR3: CASRDRLAGELFF

J: TRBJ1-1
V: TRBV19
CDR3: CASSTSGTVAFF

J: TRBJ2-2
V: TRBV5-1
CDR3: CASSLGGQTGELFF

J: TRBJ2-3
V: TRBV5-1
CDR3: CASSPTQFDTQYF

J: TRBJ2-7
V: TRBV30
CDR3: CAWKQGSYEQYF

J: TRBJ2-7
V: TRBV5-4
CDR3: CASSLGTGGYEQYF

J: NA
V: TRBV5-1
CDR3: CASSLWRGSSYEQYF

J: TRBJ1-1
V: TRBV6-4
CDR3: CASSDGAGTGFGITFF

J: TRBJ1-5
V: TRBV6-6
CDR3: CASRGGGEPQHF

J: TRBJ2-3
V: TRBV19
CDR3: CASSIGWRFDTQYF

J: TRBJ2-2
V: TRBV9
CDR3: CASSVETSGTGELFF

J: TRBJ2-1
V: TRBV4-3
CDR3: CASSQDKNSYNEQFF

J: TRBJ2-1
V: TRBV5-4
CDR3: CASSPRGGVNNEQFF

J: TRBJ2-5
V: TRBV15
CDR3: CATSRGRETQYF

J: TRBJ1-2
V: TRBV5-1
CDR3: CASSLVTGAGYTF

J: TRBJ1-1
V: TRBV7-9
CDR3: CASSPSPAGTEAFF

J: TRBJ2-7
V: TRBV30
CDR3: CAWSPGLVYEQYF

J: TRBJ2-7
V: TRBV7-9
CDR3: CASSGTGGHEQYF

J: TRBJ1-1
V: TRBV6-5
CDR3: CASSRTGLNTEAFF

J: TRBJ2-3
V: TRBV7-2
CDR3: CASSFRTRGADTQYF